This entry is about one T cell receptor beta chain. The sample belongs to a study of technical replicates of blood from a few donors. The V and J ends lost 6 bases and 2 bases, in that order; junction bases with no gene match: 2. Germline CDR1 is MNHNS and CDR2 is SASEGT. There are 13 residues in the CDR3. Only in-frame clones appear in the TCRdb table, and some are missing; sequencing was by immunoSEQ multiplex PCR. The data contain around 68,000 clones, roughly 91% of them singletons. The chain links TRBV6-1 to TRBJ1-1, with 8 bases matching TRBD1. This TCR was sampled from a human donor in good health. Some clones in this sample may be carry-over from other donors' samples. Input material: T cells isolated from PBMCs. This chain's CDR3 is CASSRGQNTEAFF. CDR3 nucleotide sequence: TGTGCCAGCAGCAGGGGGCAAAACACTGAAGCTTTCTTT.